The following is a T cell receptor beta chain sequence with its context. Its antigen is still unknown. V lost 7 bases and J lost 7; bases outside the gene matches: 6. Looked up from germline, CDR1 is SQVTM and CDR2 is ANQGSEA. CDR3 size: 11 residues. Assay: immunoSEQ multiplex PCR; the TCRdb copy retains only in-frame clones and omits some. This sample has a few hundred thousand clones; approximately 97% occur once, and the top ten carry 0.057%. This record belongs to a study of shared clonotypes between healthy human individuals. Broader study findings: Few donors limited the genetic and exposure-history diversity represented.

The rearrangement links TRBV29-1 to TRBJ1-1; 7 bases match TRBD1. The sequenced sample consisted of naive CD4+ T cells sorted from blood. The subset here: CD45RA+ positively selected. The sequence was obtained from a woman in her twenties or thirties in good health. Here the CDR3 reads CSALRGSEAFF. The CDR3 DNA follows: TGCAGCGCCCTCAGGGGGAGTGAAGCTTTCTTT.